This T cell receptor beta chain was recorded in a study of blood T cell repertoires in COVID-19. The CDR3 has 14 residues. Per the germline V gene, CDR1 is SGHDT and CDR2 is YYEEEE. Trimming removed 3 bases at V and 2 bases at J, with 8 bases between. All enrollees were roughly 18 to 95 years old and from 20 to 30 US areas. The protocol was immunoSEQ multiplex PCR, while the TCRdb copy is restricted to in-frame clones and leaves out a portion. The sample yields a few hundred thousand clones, over 75% seen once. The chain carries TRBV5-6 and TRBJ1-4; D gene uncertain. The sequence was obtained from a woman between 25 and 40 years old who had recovered from COVID-19. Sequencing was done on a sample of PBMCs or T cells enriched from blood (not recorded which). CDR3 protein: CASSWAWTNEKLFF. The CDR3 nucleotides are TGTGCCAGCAGCTGGGCCTGGACTAATGAAAAACTGTTTTTT.